This TCR beta chain came from a study of blood T cell repertoires in COVID-19. Study-level information: In each case, the material was cDNA or gDNA derived from T cells, B-cell-depleted T cells, or PBMCs.

The CDR3 sequence is 15 residues long. V was pared by 2 bases and J by 8 bases, with 6 bases of the junction left unmatched. Germline V gives CDR1 SGHAT, CDR2 FQNNGV. Authors' data handling: Reference gene primer amplification gave estimated nucleated cell counts. Sequenced by immunoSEQ multiplex PCR; TCRdb stores in-frame clones only, minus some. That table furnishes V, J and clone size, whereas the DNA furnished D and trimming. The sample lists 100,000 to 150,000 clones, 70% to 90% occurring once. The sequenced sample consisted of peripheral blood. The chain has TRBV11-2 and TRBJ1-6; 7 bases agree with TRBD1. The receptor's source is a woman aged 45-59 years with acute or convalescent COVID-19. DNA for the CDR3: TGTGCCAGCAGCTTACAGGGGGTTGACTATTCACCCCTCCACTTT. Its protein is CASSLQGVDYSPLHF.